Listed below are T cell receptor beta chains from one sample, sequenced in a study of T cell responses to AZD1222 COVID-19 vaccine. Sequenced by immunoSEQ multiplex PCR; TCRdb stores in-frame clones only, minus some. The sample has nearly 95,000 clones; 80% to 90% are singletons. The sequencing here drew on peripheral blood, taken 28 days after the second AZD1222 dose. The receptor source for this set is an adult who received the AZD1222 COVID-19 vaccine. Both conserved end residues are part of each CDR3. The order of the fields is clone size, D gene, V gene, J gene, CDR3 protein, CDR3 DNA. A D gene is named only where the DNA matches it firmly. Clone size is given for some rows only: seen once, a few or many times, or a class if the clone is expanded.

abundance: once
d_gene: NA
v_gene: TRBV9
j_gene: TRBJ2-7
CDR3aa: CASSVALPYEQYF
CDR3nt: TGTGCCAGCAGCGTAGCCCTCCCCTACGAGCAGTACTTC

abundance: NA
d_gene: TRBD2
v_gene: TRBV10-3
j_gene: TRBJ2-7
CDR3aa: CAISVQREAEQYF
CDR3nt: TGTGCCATCAGTGTACAGCGGGAGGCGGAGCAGTACTTC

abundance: NA
d_gene: NA
v_gene: TRBV30
j_gene: TRBJ2-5
CDR3aa: CAWSLMGQGQETQYF
CDR3nt: TGTGCCTGGAGCCTAATGGGACAAGGTCAAGAGACCCAGTACTTC

abundance: NA
d_gene: TRBD1
v_gene: TRBV19
j_gene: TRBJ1-1
CDR3aa: CASSFPDRDSTEAFF
CDR3nt: TGTGCCAGTAGTTTCCCGGACAGGGATTCGACTGAAGCTTTCTTT

abundance: NA
d_gene: NA
v_gene: TRBV11-2
j_gene: TRBJ1-3
CDR3aa: CASSLGVGAGNTIYF
CDR3nt: TGTGCCAGCAGCTTAGGTGTAGGGGCTGGAAACACCATATATTTT

abundance: NA
d_gene: NA
v_gene: TRBV9
j_gene: TRBJ1-1
CDR3aa: CASSVSPENTEAFF
CDR3nt: TGTGCCAGCAGCGTTAGCCCTGAGAACACTGAAGCTTTCTTT

abundance: NA
d_gene: NA
v_gene: TRBV24-1
j_gene: TRBJ2-7
CDR3aa: CATSPSGSHYEQYF
CDR3nt: TGTGCCACCAGTCCCTCGGGCAGTCACTACGAGCAGTACTTC

abundance: NA
d_gene: NA
v_gene: TRBV12-3/TRBV12-4
j_gene: TRBJ1-5
CDR3aa: CASSFGNQPQHF
CDR3nt: TGTGCCAGCAGTTTCGGCAATCAGCCCCAGCATTTT

abundance: NA
d_gene: NA
v_gene: TRBV7-2
j_gene: TRBJ1-2
CDR3aa: CASSLGLGDGYTF
CDR3nt: TGTGCCAGCAGCTTAGGGTTAGGGGACGGCTACACCTTC

abundance: NA
d_gene: NA
v_gene: TRBV5-1
j_gene: TRBJ2-5
CDR3aa: CASSLGRGYQETQYF
CDR3nt: TGCGCCAGCAGCTTGGGTCGGGGGTACCAAGAGACCCAGTACTTC

abundance: NA
d_gene: NA
v_gene: TRBV6-1
j_gene: TRBJ1-3
CDR3aa: CASSRAVSGNTIYF
CDR3nt: TGTGCCAGCAGTAGAGCGGTCTCTGGAAACACCATATATTTT

abundance: once
d_gene: TRBD2
v_gene: TRBV19
j_gene: TRBJ2-7
CDR3aa: CASSAPGLAGGYEQYF
CDR3nt: TGTGCCAGTAGTGCGCCAGGACTAGCGGGTGGGTACGAGCAGTACTTC

abundance: NA
d_gene: TRBD1
v_gene: TRBV7-8
j_gene: TRBJ2-7
CDR3aa: CASSLGGTGVPHEQYF
CDR3nt: TGTGCCAGCAGCTTAGGGGGGACAGGGGTGCCCCACGAGCAGTACTTC

abundance: NA
d_gene: TRBD2
v_gene: TRBV3-1/TRBV3-2
j_gene: TRBJ2-7
CDR3aa: CASSRSSGPYEQYF
CDR3nt: TGTGCCAGCAGCCGGTCTAGCGGGCCCTACGAGCAGTACTTC

abundance: NA
d_gene: NA
v_gene: TRBV30
j_gene: TRBJ1-1
CDR3aa: CAWSVWASTGKNTEAFF
CDR3nt: TGTGCCTGGAGTGTCTGGGCCTCAACCGGGAAGAACACTGAAGCTTTCTTT

abundance: NA
d_gene: NA
v_gene: TRBV2
j_gene: TRBJ1-2
CDR3aa: CASREAGSPYGYTF
CDR3nt: TGTGCCAGCAGAGAAGCCGGGAGCCCCTATGGCTACACCTTC

abundance: NA
d_gene: NA
v_gene: TRBV7-9
j_gene: TRBJ2-3
CDR3aa: CASSLAGATDTQYF
CDR3nt: TGTGCCAGCAGCTTAGCTGGAGCTACAGATACGCAGTATTTT

abundance: once
d_gene: TRBD1
v_gene: TRBV6-4
j_gene: TRBJ1-6
CDR3aa: CASSVGQGTPLHF
CDR3nt: TGTGCCAGCAGTGTGGGACAGGGGACACCCCTCCACTTT

abundance: NA
d_gene: NA
v_gene: TRBV25-1
j_gene: TRBJ1-3
CDR3aa: CASSEPGRISGNTIYF
CDR3nt: TGTGCCAGCAGTGAACCAGGGAGAATTTCTGGAAACACCATATATTTT

abundance: NA
d_gene: NA
v_gene: TRBV4-1
j_gene: TRBJ2-7
CDR3aa: CASSQDSGVPYEQYF
CDR3nt: TGCGCCAGCAGCCAAGATTCAGGGGTCCCCTACGAGCAGTACTTC

abundance: NA
d_gene: NA
v_gene: TRBV6-2/TRBV6-3
j_gene: TRBJ2-1
CDR3aa: CASSPDSGVISNEQFF
CDR3nt: TGTGCCAGCAGTCCCGACAGTGGGGTAATCAGCAATGAGCAGTTCTTC

abundance: NA
d_gene: NA
v_gene: TRBV10-2
j_gene: TRBJ1-5
CDR3aa: CASSPNLQGRSNQPQHF
CDR3nt: TGCGCCAGCAGCCCTAATTTACAGGGTCGGAGCAATCAGCCCCAGCATTTT

abundance: NA
d_gene: NA
v_gene: TRBV30
j_gene: TRBJ1-4
CDR3aa: CAWSVRYRKLFF
CDR3nt: TGTGCCTGGAGTGTACGGTATAGGAAACTGTTTTTT

abundance: NA
d_gene: TRBD2
v_gene: TRBV19
j_gene: TRBJ2-1
CDR3aa: CASSIGTSGTLNYNEQFF
CDR3nt: TGTGCCAGTAGTATTGGGACTAGCGGGACATTGAATTACAATGAGCAGTTCTTC

abundance: NA
d_gene: NA
v_gene: TRBV7-9
j_gene: TRBJ1-2
CDR3aa: CASSLVAGRGGYGYTF
CDR3nt: TGTGCCAGCAGCTTAGTCGCGGGCCGGGGGGGATATGGCTACACCTTC

abundance: NA
d_gene: NA
v_gene: TRBV29-1
j_gene: TRBJ1-3
CDR3aa: CSVEEGLSGNTIYF
CDR3nt: TGCAGCGTTGAAGAGGGTTTATCTGGAAACACCATATATTTT

abundance: NA
d_gene: NA
v_gene: TRBV2
j_gene: TRBJ2-7
CDR3aa: CASTHAGTPEQYF
CDR3nt: TGTGCCAGCACCCACGCCGGGACGCCCGAGCAGTACTTC

abundance: NA
d_gene: TRBD1
v_gene: TRBV3-1/TRBV3-2
j_gene: TRBJ1-6
CDR3aa: CASSTRTGTANSPLHF
CDR3nt: TGTGCCAGCAGCACCCGAACCGGGACAGCTAATTCACCCCTCCACTTT

abundance: NA
d_gene: TRBD2
v_gene: TRBV9
j_gene: TRBJ2-2
CDR3aa: CASTPGLADTGELFF
CDR3nt: TGTGCCAGCACCCCGGGACTAGCGGACACCGGGGAGCTGTTTTTT

abundance: NA
d_gene: NA
v_gene: TRBV18
j_gene: TRBJ2-1
CDR3aa: CASSPPRQNNEQFF
CDR3nt: TGTGCCAGCTCACCACCCAGACAGAACAATGAGCAGTTCTTC

abundance: NA
d_gene: NA
v_gene: TRBV11-2
j_gene: TRBJ2-7
CDR3aa: CASSSPRGNSYEQYF
CDR3nt: TGTGCCAGCAGCTCCCCAAGAGGGAACTCCTACGAGCAGTACTTC

abundance: NA
d_gene: NA
v_gene: TRBV5-1
j_gene: TRBJ1-1
CDR3aa: CASRSGSLSTEAFF
CDR3nt: TGCGCCAGCAGGTCCGGGTCCTTGAGTACTGAAGCTTTCTTT

abundance: NA
d_gene: NA
v_gene: TRBV6-1
j_gene: TRBJ1-2
CDR3aa: CASSEAEKQGIYGYTF
CDR3nt: TGTGCCAGCAGTGAAGCTGAAAAACAGGGCATCTATGGCTACACCTTC

abundance: NA
d_gene: TRBD2
v_gene: TRBV9
j_gene: TRBJ2-4
CDR3aa: CASSVREGKNIQYF
CDR3nt: TGTGCCAGCAGCGTACGGGAGGGCAAAAACATTCAGTACTTC

abundance: once
d_gene: TRBD1
v_gene: TRBV7-9
j_gene: TRBJ1-6
CDR3aa: CASSGQGVLYNSPLHF
CDR3nt: TGTGCCAGCAGCGGACAGGGGGTGCTATATAATTCACCCCTCCACTTT

abundance: NA
d_gene: NA
v_gene: TRBV6-5
j_gene: TRBJ2-5
CDR3aa: CATEGFSRGTQYF
CDR3nt: TGTGCCACAGAAGGGTTTAGCAGAGGTACCCAGTACTTC

abundance: NA
d_gene: NA
v_gene: TRBV5-1
j_gene: TRBJ1-1
CDR3aa: CASSLIAENTEAFF
CDR3nt: TGCGCCAGCAGCTTGATTGCCGAGAACACTGAAGCTTTCTTT

abundance: NA
d_gene: TRBD2
v_gene: TRBV14
j_gene: TRBJ2-5
CDR3aa: CASSQTGVAGAEETQYF
CDR3nt: TGTGCCAGCAGCCAGACCGGGGTAGCGGGGGCGGAGGAGACCCAGTACTTC

abundance: NA
d_gene: NA
v_gene: TRBV5-3
j_gene: TRBJ1-4
CDR3aa: CASVVLTGMRAEKLFF
CDR3nt: TGTGCCAGCGTGGTCTTAACGGGGATGCGGGCTGAAAAACTGTTTTTT

abundance: few
d_gene: NA
v_gene: TRBV24-1
j_gene: TRBJ2-5
CDR3aa: CATSDGSRTAQETQYF
CDR3nt: TGTGCCACCAGTGACGGAAGTAGGACAGCTCAAGAGACCCAGTACTTC

abundance: NA
d_gene: NA
v_gene: TRBV10-3
j_gene: TRBJ2-3
CDR3aa: CAISDPIGLITDTQYF
CDR3nt: TGTGCCATCAGTGACCCGATTGGACTTATCACAGATACGCAGTATTTT

abundance: once
d_gene: NA
v_gene: TRBV4-3
j_gene: TRBJ1-2
CDR3aa: CASSQERTLAYGYTF
CDR3nt: TGCGCCAGCAGCCAAGAACGGACCCTAGCATATGGCTACACCTTC

abundance: NA
d_gene: TRBD2
v_gene: TRBV4-2
j_gene: TRBJ2-7
CDR3aa: CASSQEVSAGAYEQYF
CDR3nt: TGTGCCAGCAGCCAAGAGGTTTCGGCGGGGGCCTACGAGCAGTACTTC

abundance: NA
d_gene: NA
v_gene: TRBV5-8
j_gene: TRBJ1-2
CDR3aa: CASSPIGQRSGYGYTF
CDR3nt: TGTGCCAGCAGCCCTATAGGACAGCGGTCCGGCTATGGCTACACCTTC